The source of this TCR beta chain is a study of blood T cells in healthy people across ages. Germline assignment: CDR1 LGHNA and CDR2 YSLEER. With V trimmed by 4 bases and J by 4 bases, 6 bases remained unmatched. The CDR3 runs 15 residues. This clonotype was seen repeatedly, ten times or more. Next came a second PCR, run for about 6 to 12 cycles, which used a sample-barcoded 5' primer along with a J-beta primer mix. TCRdb re-derived calls from the 5' RACE reads in MiXCR, one entry per CDR3 protein. The table lists around 820,000 distinct CDR3 sequences, 25% of them singletons. The same data also contributed to another study, on T cells of mothers and their children.

This TCR came from a boy younger than 18 in good health. Sequences were obtained from blood. The chain recombines TRBV4-3 with TRBJ2-7, with 11 bases fitting TRBD2. This CDR3 is CASSPTSGVQYEQYF. CDR3 sequence (DNA): TGCGCCAGCAGCCCGACTAGCGGGGTTCAATACGAGCAGTACTTC.